This T cell receptor beta chain was recovered during a study of T cells in narcolepsy. In the study overall: Patients with NT1 or NT2 and healthy control donors were enrolled. The study's findings and limits: Some memory CD4+ repertoires had no autoreactive clone sequences. HCRT-specific and TRIB2-specific autoreactive clonotypes appeared among same-patient CSF and blood CD4+ clonotypes. Blood of same and different patients, but not healthy controls, reportedly held recurring autoreactive clonotypes.

TCRdb's copy holds only in-frame clones and misses some; the assay was immunoSEQ multiplex PCR. The data show about 33,000 clones, 75% to 90% seen once. The CDR3 is made up of 15 amino acids. V lost 0 bases, J lost 0 bases, and 6 bases lay in between. Germline CDR1 and CDR2: SGHAT and FQNNGV. Notes on this clone: The antigen remains unidentified.

The sequence derives from a human donor with narcolepsy. The sequenced material came from CD45RA- memory CD4+ T cells from PBMCs. J is TRBJ2-1 and V is TRBV11-2; D uncertain. The CDR3 protein is CASSLEATSYNEQFF. The CDR3 nucleotides read TGTGCCAGCAGCTTAGAGGCAACCTCCTACAATGAGCAGTTCTTC.